This T cell receptor (beta chain) came from a study of technical replicates of blood from a handful of donors. TCRdb keeps only in-frame clones here, not all; method: immunoSEQ multiplex PCR. The sample has around 70,000 clones, just under 95% seen once. The V and J ends lost 0 bases and 4 bases, in that order; junction bases with no gene match: 9. This CDR3 has 16 residues. Germline V lookup: CDR1 SQVTM, CDR2 ANQGSEA. The specimen sequenced was T cells isolated from PBMCs. The clonotype originates from a human donor in good health. J is TRBJ1-2 and V is TRBV29-1; 9 bases are a match to TRBD1. The CDR3: CSVEDEGVQGAYGYTF. As DNA, the CDR3 is TGCAGCGTTGAAGATGAGGGCGTACAGGGGGCCTATGGCTACACCTTC.